The T cell receptor (beta chain) under discussion was sequenced for a study of control samples from healthy donors and cancer patients. The CDR3 covers 15 residues. The V end lost 3 bases, the J end lost 2 bases, and 11 bases lay between the germline ends. The germline V gene has CDR1 LGHNT and CDR2 FRNRAP. Some clones are missing from TCRdb's copy, which holds only in-frame ones; the method was immunoSEQ multiplex PCR. The sample includes about 60,000 clones, 88% of them seen just once. Specimen: blood. V gene TRBV12-5 combines with J gene TRBJ1-5; no firm D call. The TCR sequence derives from a man aged 45-65 years in good health. In nucleotides, the CDR3 is TGTGCTAGTGGTTTTGAGGGTATCGGCAATCAGCCCCAGCATTTT. Protein product: CASGFEGIGNQPQHF.